These 5 T cell receptor beta chains were sequenced from one sample in a study of shared T cell receptors in the human thymus. Libraries were prepared by immunoSEQ multiplex PCR; TCRdb keeps only in-frame clonotypes and omits some of them. The sample holds roughly 710,000 clones, over 75% seen once. The sample also formed part of further work on human thymus T cells.

Sequencing was performed on thymocytes. All receptors come from a girl under three years old with a congenital heart defect.

DNA of the CDR3: TGTGCCAGCAGCCAGCACGACCGGGACTGCCAAGAGACCCAGTACTTC. It is translated as CASSQHDRDCQETQYF. The rearrangement joins TRBV11-2 to TRBJ2-5; TRBD2 might be the D (6 bases). This CDR3 comprises 16 residues. The germline V gene encodes CDR1 SGHAT and CDR2 FQNNGV. The ends were cut back, 5 bases at V and 1 base at J, with 17 bases in the middle.

Details on this clone: This sample includes further DNA sequences coding for the same CDR3. The rearrangement joins TRBV27 to TRBJ1-3; 8 nucleotides line up with TRBD1. With 5 bases clipped from V and 6 bases from J, the junction kept 18 bases outside the gene matches. Germline CDR1 reads MNHEY; CDR2 reads SMNVEV (reference sequence). The CDR3 length is 18 residues. CDR3 in DNA: TGTGCCAGCAGTGGACTCCGAGACAGTGAACAGGGGGTAAACACCATATATTTT. It yields the protein CASSGLRDSEQGVNTIYF.

The rearrangement joins TRBV18 to TRBJ2-2, with a tentative D call TRBD2 (6 bases). Looked up from germline, CDR1 is KGHSH and CDR2 is LQKENI. Between the trimmed V and J ends, which lost 0 bases and 4 bases, there was a span of 12 bases. This CDR3 contains 16 residues. This CDR3 reads CASSPPVRRGTGELFF. As DNA, the CDR3 is TGTGCCAGCTCACCACCGGTCAGGCGGGGCACCGGGGAGCTGTTTTTT.

V and J are TRBV28 and TRBJ1-5; 8 nucleotides match TRBD1. The CDR3 sequence is 13 residues long. Germline V gene lookup returns CDR1 MDHEN and CDR2 SYDVKM. V shed 9 bases and J 4 bases; nucleotides not matched to a gene: 5. This chain's CDR3 is CASRHRGNQPQHF. The CDR3 DNA follows: TGTGCCAGTCGACACAGGGGGAATCAGCCCCAGCATTTT.

The chain links TRBV10-3 to TRBJ2-7; no definite D call. The CDR3 is 15 amino acids. Germline V gives CDR1 ENHRY, CDR2 SYGVKD. Trimming took off 2 bases at V and 4 bases at J, with 15 bases between the two ends. The chain's CDR3 is CAISEPGPKRYEQYF. The DNA of the CDR3 is TGTGCCATCAGTGAGCCTGGGCCTAAACGATACGAGCAGTACTTC.